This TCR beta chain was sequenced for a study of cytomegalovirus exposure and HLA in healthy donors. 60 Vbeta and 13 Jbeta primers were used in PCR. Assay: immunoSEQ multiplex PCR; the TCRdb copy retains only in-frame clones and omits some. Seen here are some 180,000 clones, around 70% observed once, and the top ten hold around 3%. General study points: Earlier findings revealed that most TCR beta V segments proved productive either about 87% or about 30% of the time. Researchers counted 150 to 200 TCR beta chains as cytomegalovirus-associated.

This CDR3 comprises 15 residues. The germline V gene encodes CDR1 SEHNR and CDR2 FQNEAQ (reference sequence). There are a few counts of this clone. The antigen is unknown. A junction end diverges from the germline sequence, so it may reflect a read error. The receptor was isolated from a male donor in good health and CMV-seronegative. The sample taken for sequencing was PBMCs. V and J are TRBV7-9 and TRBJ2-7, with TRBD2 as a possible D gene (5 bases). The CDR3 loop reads CSSSFTLARNYEQYF. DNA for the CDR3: TGTTCCAGCAGCTTTACCCTAGCCCGAAACTACGAGCAGTACTTC.